This is a list of T cell receptor beta chains from one sample in a study of CDR3 diversity in severe acne. TCRdb fed the PCR reads into MiXCR, producing one record per CDR3 protein. The table includes more than 85,000 distinct CDR3 sequences, roughly half detected once. The specimen sequenced was blood. These receptors all stem from a male donor in good health, serving as a control. The conserved cysteine and the conserved F or W are not part of the CDR3 here. D genes are given only for firm matches.

TRBJ1-1,TRBV20-1,NA,SAWTEEAF
TRBJ2-7,TRBV25-1,NA,ASSQTVSYEQY
TRBJ2-2,TRBV19,TRBD2,ASSKTSGSGTGELF
TRBJ1-2,TRBV7-9,TRBD1,ASSPTGGARNGYT
TRBJ2-7,TRBV7-9,NA,ASSPRLTLEQY
TRBJ1-3,TRBV5-6,NA,ASSRGYLGNTIY
TRBJ1-1,TRBV5-1,NA,ASSLAWRDGTEAF
TRBJ2-7,TRBV6-1,NA,ASSEPGDMTYEQY
TRBJ2-5,TRBV5-6,NA,ASSLSTGPHETQY
TRBJ2-7,TRBV6-4,NA,ASSEGHSNQPQQY
TRBJ1-1,TRBV29-1,TRBD1,SVGDSLNTEAF
TRBJ2-5,TRBV7-9,NA,ASSQGWEQETQY
TRBJ2-7,TRBV24-1,TRBD1,ATSDRQGSPLYEQY
TRBJ1-2,TRBV24-1,TRBD1,AASDTRQGDGYT
TRBJ2-7,TRBV19,TRBD1,ASSIPGTGEETYEQY
TRBJ2-1,TRBV5-8,TRBD1,ASSRGTGFNEQF
TRBJ2-1,TRBV5-1,NA,ASSWIDGRNEQF
TRBJ2-7,TRBV6-5,NA,ASSPPKSSYEQY
TRBJ1-2,TRBV6-5,NA,ASSRDGSGGYT
TRBJ1-2,TRBV24-1,TRBD1,ATSGGGGKTGSCDGYT
TRBJ2-5,TRBV20-1,TRBD2,SASGGAGETQY
TRBJ2-7,TRBV25-1,NA,ASSDSGPKGYEQY
TRBJ1-1,TRBV30,NA,AWSLGNTEAF
TRBJ1-6,TRBV7-3,NA,ASSSWGDSPLH
TRBJ2-2,TRBV7-6,NA,ASSPVSAPDTGELF
TRBJ2-7,TRBV20-1,NA,SAGDFTLEQY
TRBJ1-3,TRBV7-8,TRBD1,ASSAGQGIFGNTIY
TRBJ1-2,TRBV6-1,NA,ANQINYGYT
TRBJ1-4,TRBV5-1,NA,ASSLGVNEKLF
TRBJ2-1,TRBV20-1,TRBD1,SARPPSSQTGTDYNEQF
TRBJ2-7,TRBV30,NA,AWSRSSLYEQY
TRBJ1-1,TRBV19,TRBD1,ASSIHIEGAGKVVVAF
TRBJ1-2,TRBV14,NA,ASSQGEGQGYT
TRBJ2-7,TRBV10-2,NA,ASAGLRYEQY
TRBJ1-4,TRBV5-1,TRBD1,ASSGGQGARSEKLF
TRBJ1-2,TRBV2,NA,ASSTGIRNYGYT
TRBJ2-6,TRBV25-1,TRBD1,ASSESPGQGVCGANVLT
TRBJ1-1,TRBV13,NA,ASSLEWVNRVAF
TRBJ2-7,TRBV9,NA,ASSPGGDLRSYEQY
TRBJ2-5,TRBV20-1,TRBD2,SATDSGRALQETQY
TRBJ1-2,TRBV4-1,NA,ASSQGLTLDSDGYT
TRBJ2-7,TRBV7-9,NA,AGNWTASYEQY
TRBJ1-6,TRBV30,NA,AWHRISSYNSPLH
TRBJ2-7,TRBV20-1,NA,SASEGGVDYEQY
TRBJ2-5,TRBV7-9,NA,ASSFGQLQETQY
TRBJ1-6,TRBV9,TRBD1,ASSRGQYNSPLH
TRBJ2-7,TRBV20-1,TRBD2,SGLAGALSYEQY
TRBJ2-7,TRBV6-5,NA,ASSYSPTRYDEQY